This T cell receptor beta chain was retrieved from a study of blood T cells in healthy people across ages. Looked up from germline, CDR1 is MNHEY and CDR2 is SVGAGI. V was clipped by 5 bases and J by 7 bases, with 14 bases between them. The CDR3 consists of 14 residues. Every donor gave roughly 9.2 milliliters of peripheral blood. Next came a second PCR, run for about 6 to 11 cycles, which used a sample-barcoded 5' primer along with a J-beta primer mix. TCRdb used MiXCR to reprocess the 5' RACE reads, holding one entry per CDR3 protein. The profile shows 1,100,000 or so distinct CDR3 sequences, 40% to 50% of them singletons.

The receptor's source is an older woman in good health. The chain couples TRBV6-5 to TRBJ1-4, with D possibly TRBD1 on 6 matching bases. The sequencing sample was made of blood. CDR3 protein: CASSVAGHGEKLFF. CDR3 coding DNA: TGTGCCAGCAGTGTTGCGGGACATGGTGAAAAACTGTTTTTT.